Listed below are T cell receptor beta chains from one sample, sequenced in a study of T cell responses to AZD1222 COVID-19 vaccine. Sequenced by immunoSEQ multiplex PCR; TCRdb stores in-frame clones only, minus some. The data show 100,000 to 150,000 clones, 85% to 95% seen once. This sample comprised peripheral blood, obtained on day 0 of AZD1222 vaccination. The receptors originated from an adult in good health. Each CDR3 is given with its conserved first and last residue. The D gene is left open where the match is weak. Clone size is not always given. Where it is, it says once, few, many or a class for expanded clones.

TRBV11-2	.	TRBJ1-1	.	CASSLEILNTEAFF	TGTGCCAGCAGCTTAGAAATCTTGAACACTGAAGCTTTCTTT
TRBV28	TRBD1	TRBJ1-1	.	CASSPAGGEVTEAFF	TGTGCCAGCAGCCCGGCAGGGGGCGAGGTCACTGAAGCTTTCTTT
TRBV7-8	.	TRBJ2-1	.	CASRGSKRGTPSGEQFF	TGTGCCAGCAGGGGATCCAAACGGGGGACACCGTCGGGTGAGCAGTTCTTC
TRBV19	TRBD1	TRBJ1-2	.	CASSPDRGWDGYTF	TGTGCCAGTAGCCCCGACAGGGGCTGGGATGGCTACACCTTC
TRBV7-2	.	TRBJ2-7	once	CASSLEPGYEQYF	TGTGCCAGCAGCTTAGAGCCGGGCTACGAGCAGTACTTC
TRBV29-1	.	TRBJ1-1	.	CSVGGDTEAFF	TGCAGCGTTGGTGGGGACACTGAAGCTTTCTTT
TRBV30	.	TRBJ2-2	.	CAWRMAGELFF	TGTGCCTGGAGAATGGCCGGGGAGCTGTTTTTT
TRBV5-1	.	TRBJ2-1	once	CASSLRSGNEQFF	TGCGCCAGCAGCTTGCGGTCTGGGAATGAGCAGTTCTTC
TRBV9	TRBD2	TRBJ2-2	once	CASSAGLAGTGELFF	TGTGCCAGCAGCGCGGGACTAGCGGGGACCGGGGAGCTGTTTTTT
TRBV28	TRBD1	TRBJ1-5	.	CASTPGQGLNQPQHF	TGTGCCAGCACCCCCGGACAGGGCCTTAATCAGCCCCAGCATTTT
TRBV5-4	TRBD1	TRBJ1-1	.	CASSWAGGTEAFF	TGTGCCAGCAGCTGGGCAGGGGGGACTGAAGCTTTCTTT
TRBV7-9	.	TRBJ2-3	.	CASSLEFAGPEADTQYF	TGTGCCAGCAGCTTAGAGTTTGCAGGCCCCGAGGCGGATACGCAGTATTTT
TRBV19	TRBD2	TRBJ2-7	.	CASSSGTRTYEQYF	TGTGCCAGTAGTTCCGGGACTAGAACCTACGAGCAGTACTTC
TRBV11-2	.	TRBJ1-4	.	CASSSRGGATNEKLFF	TGTGCCAGCAGCTCCCGAGGGGGGGCAACTAATGAAAAACTGTTTTTT
TRBV30	TRBD1	TRBJ1-6	.	CAWSKTGGTYSYNSPLHF	TGTGCCTGGAGTAAGACAGGGGGTACCTACTCCTATAATTCACCCCTCCACTTT
TRBV28	.	TRBJ2-5	.	CASSSPTRKETQYF	TGTGCCAGCAGTTCCCCGACTAGAAAAGAGACCCAGTACTTC
TRBV30	TRBD2	TRBJ2-1	once	CAWSALPGLAGRASYNEQFF	TGTGCCTGGAGTGCACTACCGGGACTAGCGGGTAGGGCCTCCTACAATGAGCAGTTCTTC
TRBV5-1	.	TRBJ1-2	.	CASSFSSVRDGYTF	TGCGCCAGCAGCTTTTCTTCAGTCAGGGATGGCTACACCTTC
TRBV5-5	.	TRBJ2-7	.	CASSLGQPSSYEQYF	TGTGCCAGCAGCTTGGGACAGCCATCCTCCTACGAGCAGTACTTC
TRBV29-1	.	TRBJ1-1	.	CSLIIAAVNTEAFF	TGCAGCTTAATAATAGCCGCGGTGAACACTGAAGCTTTCTTT
TRBV24-1	TRBD1	TRBJ1-2	.	CATSDGTGINYGYTF	TGTGCCACCAGTGATGGGACAGGGATTAACTATGGCTACACCTTC
TRBV5-1	.	TRBJ2-5	.	CASSSKEGGGTPSGTQYF	TGCGCCAGCAGCTCCAAAGAAGGGGGGGGAACTCCGTCAGGGACCCAGTACTTC
TRBV28	.	TRBJ1-2	.	CASSPSGGWGYTF	TGTGCCAGCAGCCCATCGGGGGGCTGGGGCTACACCTTC
TRBV5-6	.	TRBJ1-3	.	CASSLNSHTIYF	TGTGCCAGCAGCTTGAATAGCCACACCATATATTTT
TRBV5-4	TRBD2	TRBJ2-5	.	CASQKLAGGEETQYF	TGTGCCAGCCAAAAACTAGCGGGAGGGGAAGAGACCCAGTACTTC
TRBV6-5	.	TRBJ1-4	.	CASSSYGIEEKLFF	TGTGCCAGCAGTTCATACGGGATTGAGGAAAAACTGTTTTTT
TRBV18	.	TRBJ1-5	.	CASSDTGRDQPQHF	TGTGCCAGCTCCGACACAGGGCGCGATCAGCCCCAGCATTTT
TRBV7-9	.	TRBJ2-7	.	CASSSPYEQYF	TGTGCCAGCAGCTCCCCGTACGAGCAGTACTTC
TRBV27	.	TRBJ2-3	.	CASSLLGTDTQYF	TGTGCCAGCAGTTTATTAGGCACAGATACGCAGTATTTT
TRBV28	TRBD1	TRBJ2-7	.	CASSLPGGDLEGALGYEQYF	TGTGCCAGCAGTTTACCGGGTGGGGATCTAGAGGGGGCGCTTGGCTACGAGCAGTACTTC
TRBV30	.	TRBJ2-2	.	CAWTRLEHTGELFF	TGTGCCTGGACCCGACTAGAGCACACCGGGGAGCTGTTTTTT
TRBV10-3	TRBD1	TRBJ2-3	.	CAISNRGASTDTQYF	TGTGCCATCAGTAACAGGGGGGCTAGCACAGATACGCAGTATTTT
TRBV28	TRBD2	TRBJ2-1	.	CASSFPPGLAGEGNEQFF	TGTGCCAGCAGTTTCCCTCCGGGACTAGCGGGAGAGGGCAATGAGCAGTTCTTC
TRBV11-2	TRBD2	TRBJ2-7	once	CASSPWEGRSYEQYF	TGTGCCAGCAGCCCCTGGGAGGGGCGCTCCTACGAGCAGTACTTC
TRBV6-5	TRBD2	TRBJ2-7	.	CASSYSNIAGVREQYF	TGTGCCAGCAGTTACTCGAATATAGCGGGAGTGAGAGAGCAGTACTTC